Sequencing of this T cell receptor beta chain was carried out in a study of T cells expressing NK-cell markers. Details on this clonotype: Its antigen is undetermined.

TCRdb re-called the 5' RACE reads; one entry per CDR3 protein, DNA not given. The sample has almost 450,000 distinct CDR3 sequences. General study points: Researchers report these clonotypes also headed the CD3+CD56-NKG2C+ fraction in a few donors.

What was sequenced was blood T cells: a sorted CD56 or NKG2C T cell subset, CD4+ or CD8+ T cells, or bulk PBMC T cells (not recorded which). This clonotype was sampled from a woman between 18 and 75 years old in good health.

The CDR3 loop reads CASTETSGSADTQYF. The chain is built from TRBV19 and TRBJ2-3; TCRdb names TRBD2, which stays unverified in the absence of DNA. The germline V gene encodes CDR1 LNHDA and CDR2 SQIVND (reference sequence). This CDR3 is built from 15 residues.